This passage covers 20 T cell receptor beta chains from one sample sequenced in a study of early T cells in non-severe SARS-CoV-2 infection. One entry per CDR3 protein, called by TCRdb with MiXCR from the 5' RACE reads. The sample has approximately 71,000 distinct CDR3 sequences; roughly 13% are singletons. The sequencing sample was made of whole blood. The receptors stem from an adult who was a healthcare worker with PCR-confirmed SARS-CoV-2 infection or an uninfected control (not recorded which).

This clonotype was observed a few times. The junction departs from the called germline gene at one end, perhaps through a read error. J is TRBJ1-4 and V is TRBV4-2; D gene unclear. Germline V lookup: CDR1 LGHNA, CDR2 YNFKEQ. The CDR3 is 16 residues long. The CDR3 nucleotides read TGTGCCGGCAGCCAAGATCAGGTTGCAACTAATGAAAAACTGTTTTTT. Translating gives CAGSQDQVATNEKLFF.

The V and J genes are TRBV7-2 and TRBJ1-1; D unclear. Germline V CDR1 and CDR2: SGHTA, FQGNSA. The CDR3 totals 12 residues. V lost 2 bases to trimming and J lost 6 bases, with 7 bases between them. The CDR3 DNA reads as TGTGCCAGCAGCTTAAGGGTAGCTGAAGCTTTCTTT. It encodes CASSLRVAEAFF.

This clonotype has only a few counts. The chain has TRBV28 and TRBJ1-6; a weak D match, TRBD1 (6 bases). The length of the CDR3 is 17 residues. Germline V CDR1 and CDR2: MDHEN, SYDVKM. Trimming left V 5 bases short and J 4 bases short, with 18 bases between. The CDR3 DNA reads as TGTGCCAGCAGTCCGGGACACCCCGCTGATTATAATTCACCCCTCCACTTT. Its protein product is CASSPGHPADYNSPLHF.

CDR3 nucleotide sequence: TGTGCCAGCAGTATCACGGACTACGAGCAGTACTTC. It specifies CASSITDYEQYF. The rearrangement joins TRBV28 to TRBJ2-7, with D uncertain. The V gene's germline CDR1 is MDHEN and CDR2 SYDVKM. This CDR3 region has 12 residues. V shed 5 bases and J shed 3 bases, with 8 bases lying between them.

V is TRBV11-2 and J is TRBJ2-1, with 10 positions matching TRBD1. The CDR3 extends over 16 amino acids. V lost 1 base, J lost 2 bases, and 2 bases stayed unmatched. The germline CDR1 and CDR2 sequences are SGHAT and FQNNGV. DNA for the CDR3: TGTGCCAGCAGCTTAGGGACAGGGGGGACCTACAATGAGCAGTTCTTC. Amino acids: CASSLGTGGTYNEQFF. Looking up the rest from reference TRBV11-2 and TRBJ2-1 gives the full variable domain: EAGVAQSPRYKIIEKRQSVAFWCNPISGHATLYWYQQILGQGPKLLIQFQNNGVVDDSQLPKDRFSAERLKGVDSTLKIQPAKLEDSAVYLCASSLGTGGTYNEQFFGPGTRLTVL.

The chain carries TRBV3-1 and TRBJ2-6, with D possibly TRBD1 on 6 matching bases. The CDR3 extends over 18 amino acids. V lost 1 base to trimming and J lost 0 bases, with 13 bases between them. The germline gives CDR1 LGHDT, CDR2 YNNKEL (reference sequence). The CDR3 reads CASSQVPDSLSGANVLTF. The CDR3 DNA follows: TGTGCCAGCAGCCAAGTCCCGGACAGCCTCTCTGGGGCCAACGTCCTGACTTTC.

The chain recombines TRBV7-9 with TRBJ2-1; possibly TRBD2 for D (6 bases). Germline V gene lookup returns CDR1 SEHNR and CDR2 FQNEAQ (reference sequence). Deletions cut 3 bases from V and 7 bases from J, with 25 bases between. The CDR3 contains 18 residues. CDR3 sequence reads: CASSFPPSGGGVENEQFF. CDR3 in DNA: TGTGCCAGCAGCTTCCCACCGAGTGGGGGAGGTGTTGAGAATGAGCAGTTCTTC.

At least ten counts were recorded for this clonotype. V usage is TRBV5-1 and J usage is TRBJ1-1; D not certain. Germline V gene sequence: CDR1 SGHRS, CDR2 YFSETQ. V gave up 2 bases and J gave up 4 bases, with 9 bases separating them. The CDR3 sequence is 13 residues long. The CDR3 DNA follows: TGCGCCAGCAGCTTAAATGTTGGCACTGAAGCTTTCTTT. It yields the protein CASSLNVGTEAFF.

The V call is TRBV28, the J call TRBJ1-4; D not resolved. The V gene lost 3 bases and the J gene lost 7 bases, with 12 bases spanning the gap. The CDR3 is 14 amino acids. Per germline, CDR1 MDHEN and CDR2 SYDVKM. CDR3 in DNA: TGTGCCAGCAGTTTCATCTCCCTCAGTGAAAAACTGTTTTTT. Translating gives CASSFISLSEKLFF. Variable domain in full (rest from reference TRBV28 and TRBJ1-4): DVKVTQSSRYLVKRTGEKVFLECVQDMDHENMFWYRQDPGLGLRLIYFSYDVKMKEKGDIPEGYSVSREKKERFSLILESASTNQTSMYLCASSFISLSEKLFFGSGTQLSVL.

There are a few counts of this clonotype. V usage is TRBV11-3 and J usage is TRBJ2-7; D is tentatively TRBD1 or TRBD2 (5 bases each). CDR1 SGHNT and CDR2 YENEEA come from the germline V gene. The CDR3 has 14 residues. Trimming left V 5 bases short and J 1 base short, with 12 bases between. This chain's CDR3 is CASSTRDGSYEQYF. The CDR3 DNA reads TGTGCCAGCAGCACCCGGGACGGTTCCTACGAGCAGTACTTC. Variable domain in full (rest from reference TRBV11-3 and TRBJ2-7): EAGVVQSPRYKIIEKKQPVAFWCNPISGHNTLYWYLQNLGQGPELLIRYENEEAVDDSQLPKDRFSAERLKGVDSTLKIQPAELGDSAVYLCASSTRDGSYEQYFGPGTRLTVT.

The table lists this clonotype with many counts. V gene TRBV6-2 or TRBV6-3 combines with J gene TRBJ2-4, with 8 bases fitting TRBD1. There are 16 residues in the CDR3. J was trimmed by 7 bases and V by 7 bases; bases with no gene match: 15. The V gene's germline CDR1 is MNHEY and CDR2 SVGEGT. The CDR3: CASNLTGEVMRNIQYF. CDR3 sequence (DNA): TGTGCCAGCAATCTGACAGGGGAAGTCATGCGGAACATTCAGTACTTC.

This clonotype has more than one count but fewer than ten. The V and J genes are TRBV28 and TRBJ1-2; perhaps TRBD1 as D (6 bases). V was shortened by 11 bases and J by 7 bases, with 14 bases between the two germline ends. The CDR3 extends over 11 amino acids. Germline V gene sequence: CDR1 MDHEN, CDR2 SYDVKM. CDR3 sequence reads: CAAIQGGGYTF. The CDR3 nucleotides are TGTGCCGCAATACAGGGTGGTGGCTACACCTTC.

This clonotype was seen many times. V and J are TRBV10-2 and TRBJ2-7; possible D gene TRBD2, 5 bases. V was pared by 6 bases and J by 6 bases, with 15 bases between. Germline values: CDR1 WSHSY, CDR2 SAAADI. The CDR3 extends over 13 amino acids. Here the CDR3 reads CASSSTRAGEQYF. Written as DNA, the CDR3 is TGCGCCAGCAGCTCTACTAGGGCAGGCGAGCAGTACTTC.

The chain uses TRBV11-1 and TRBJ1-4; D not resolved. Germline lookup yields CDR1 SGHAT and CDR2 FQDESV (reference sequence). The CDR3 has 16 residues. V gave up 5 bases and J gave up 6 bases, with 19 bases separating them. The CDR3 protein is CASSRQAGGGDEKLFF. The CDR3 nucleotides are TGTGCCAGCAGCCGTCAAGCGGGCGGCGGGGATGAAAAACTGTTTTTT. The full variable domain, rest sourced from reference TRBV11-1 and TRBJ1-4, is EAEVAQSPRYKITEKSQAVAFWCDPISGHATLYWYRQILGQGPELLVQFQDESVVDDSQLPKDRFSAERLKGVDSTLKIQPAELGDSAMYLCASSRQAGGGDEKLFFGSGTQLSVL.

This clonotype was picked up one time. The chain recombines TRBV6-5 with TRBJ1-3; D unclear. The CDR3 covers 10 residues. With 8 bases removed from V and 6 bases from J, the gap between germline ends came to 5 bases. Looked up from germline, CDR1 is MNHEY and CDR2 is SVGAGI. This CDR3 is CASLKNTIYF. The CDR3 region has the DNA TGTGCCAGCCTGAAAAACACCATATATTTT.

V and J are TRBV2 and TRBJ2-1; D assignment may be TRBD1 or TRBD2 (5 bases each). CDR3 length: 14 amino acids. The V end lost 8 bases, the J end lost 1 base, and 12 bases lay between the germline ends. Germline assignment: CDR1 SNHLY and CDR2 FYNNEI. The CDR3 reads CASGGSISYNEQFF. In nucleotides, the CDR3 is TGTGCCAGCGGGGGTTCCATATCCTACAATGAGCAGTTCTTC.

This clonotype occurred once. The chain couples TRBV10-3 to TRBJ1-1; D is undetermined. CDR1 is ENHRY, CDR2 SYGVKD, per germline. V lost 6 bases and J 1 base, leaving 9 bases between the germline ends. The CDR3 has 13 residues. DNA of the CDR3: TGTGCCATCAGGGGATCGAGGAACACTGAAGCTTTCTTT. It translates to CAIRGSRNTEAFF.

In this sample, this clonotype turned up a few times. This sequence joins TRBV29-1 and TRBJ1-2, with 7 bases identical to TRBD1. V gave up 6 bases and J gave up 8 bases; unmatched junction bases: 12. Germline CDR1 reads SQVTM; CDR2 reads ANQGSEA. The length of the CDR3 is 13 residues. The CDR3 loop reads CSVEFGTAPGYTF. CDR3 bases: TGCAGCGTGGAATTCGGGACAGCCCCAGGCTACACCTTC. Complete variable domain (other parts from reference TRBV29-1 and TRBJ1-2): SAVISQKPSRDICQRGTSLTIQCQVDSQVTMMFWYRQQPGQSLTLIATANQGSEATYESGFVIDKFPISRPNLTFSTLTVSNMSPEDSSIYLCSVEFGTAPGYTFGSGTRLTVV.

This chain uses TRBV10-3 with TRBJ2-2; 8 nucleotides match TRBD2. This CDR3 comprises 16 residues. Per germline, CDR1 ENHRY and CDR2 SYGVKD. Losses at the gene ends were 4 bases for V and 1 base for J; bases not matched to a gene: 5. In nucleotides, the CDR3 is TGTGCCATCAGTGGGTGGCTAGCGGGGAACACCGGGGAGCTGTTTTTT. Residues: CAISGWLAGNTGELFF.

This chain links TRBV20-1 with TRBJ1-1; D possibly corresponds to TRBD1 (6 bases). V was shortened by 0 bases and J by 3 bases, with 8 bases between the two germline ends. Germline CDR1 reads DFQATT; CDR2 reads SNEGSKA (reference sequence). There are 13 residues in the CDR3. The CDR3 protein is CSARDSGDTEAFF. The CDR3 DNA is TGCAGTGCTAGAGATTCAGGGGACACTGAAGCTTTCTTT.